This TCR beta chain derives from a study of shared clonotypes between healthy human individuals. Repertoires were generated with immunoSEQ multiplex PCR, while TCRdb's copy carries only in-frame clones and drops some. The profile covers hundreds of thousands of clones, with 85% to 95% appearing a single time and approximately 0.11% taken by the ten largest. Per germline, CDR1 GTSNPN and CDR2 SVGIG (reference sequence). The CDR3 consists of 13 residues. The V and J ends lost 3 bases and 6 bases, in that order; junction bases with no gene match: 5. Naive CD8 isolation took CD45RO-negative cells positively selected for CCR7 and excluded terminally differentiated effector memory CD45RA+ cells. Worth noting for this clone: The antigen is undetermined.

Study-level points and caveats: Estimated clonotype richness was generally higher in naive than memory subsets.

The V call is TRBV30, the J call TRBJ2-7, with 10 positions matching TRBD2. The sample was naive CD8+ T cells sorted from blood. This TCR derives from a woman in her 30s in good health. CDR3 DNA sequence: TGTGCCTGGAGCTCTAGCGGGAGTTTCGAGCAGTACTTC. This translates into CAWSSSGSFEQYF.